This T cell receptor beta chain originates from a study of OX40 agonist ivuxolimab in advanced cancers. Study at large: Three individuals attained partial responses, comprising one hepatocellular carcinoma case and two cutaneous melanoma cases.

Data came from immunoSEQ multiplex PCR; TCRdb stores just in-frame clones and leaves some out. Here the sample spans 70,000 or so clones, roughly nine tenths being singletons. V lost 6 bases, J lost 5 bases, and 10 bases stayed unmatched. CDR3 length: 15 residues. The V gene's germline CDR1 is SGHAT and CDR2 FQNNGV. This clone was counted between two and nine times. Autoimmune disease history or systemic immunosuppression led to patients being barred. Blood draws occurred at baseline, cycle 4 day 1, and cycle 7 day 1. The source is an adult with an advanced solid tumor such as melanoma, head and neck, liver or kidney cancer. The rearrangement links TRBV11-2 to TRBJ2-3, with 8 bases matching TRBD2. The source material was CD4+ or CD8+ T cells sorted from blood, sampled in a trial of the OX40 agonist ivuxolimab. The CDR3 spells CASRPPGLGGDTQYF. DNA of the CDR3: TGTGCCAGCAGGCCGCCGGGACTAGGGGGAGATACGCAGTATTTT.